This T cell receptor beta chain was observed in a study of CD8 T cells in Susac syndrome. cDNA came from approximately 0.5 to 1 ug RNA primed by random hexamers. Amplification of TCR beta CDR3 spanned 54 Vbeta and 13 Jbeta via immunoSEQ multiplex PCR. TCRdb itself ran the immunoSEQ multiplex PCR reads through MiXCR, one entry per CDR3 protein. The sample comprises 140,000 or so distinct CDR3 sequences, 94% of which are singletons, and 0.075% to 0.09% rests with the top ten. Sequencing of TCR beta drew on CD8+ and CD4+ T cells from blood. The V end was cut by 1 base, the J end by 0 bases, with 12 bases between. CDR3 length: 16 residues.

The sequenced material came from CD4+ T cells from PBMCs. The genes are TRBV12-3 or TRBV12-4 and TRBJ2-5, with D unclear. The clonotype comes from a human donor in good health. CDR3 bases: TGTGCCAGCAGTTTAGGTAGAACAGCGCACCAAGAGACCCAGTACTTC. Translating it yields CASSLGRTAHQETQYF.